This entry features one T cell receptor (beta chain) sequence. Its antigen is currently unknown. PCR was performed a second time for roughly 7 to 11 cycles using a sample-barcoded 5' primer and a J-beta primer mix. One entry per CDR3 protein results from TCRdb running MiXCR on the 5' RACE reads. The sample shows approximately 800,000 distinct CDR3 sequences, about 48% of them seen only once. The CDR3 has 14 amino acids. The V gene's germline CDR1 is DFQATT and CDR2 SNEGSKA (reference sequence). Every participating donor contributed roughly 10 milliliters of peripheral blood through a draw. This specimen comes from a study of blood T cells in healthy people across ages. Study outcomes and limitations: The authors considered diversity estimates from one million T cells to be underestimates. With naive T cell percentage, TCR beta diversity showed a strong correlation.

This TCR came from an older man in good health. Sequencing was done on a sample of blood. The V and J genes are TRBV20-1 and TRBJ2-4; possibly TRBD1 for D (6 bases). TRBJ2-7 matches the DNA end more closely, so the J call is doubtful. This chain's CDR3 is CSANTAGEMCEQYF. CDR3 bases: TGCAGTGCGAATACCGCAGGGGAGATGTGCGAGCAGTACTTC.